These 14 T cell receptor beta chains came from one sample sequenced in a study of cytomegalovirus exposure and HLA in healthy donors. With 60 Vbeta and 13 Jbeta primers, the PCR was carried out. Profiling relied on immunoSEQ multiplex PCR, and the TCRdb table lists in-frame clones only, not all of them. The table shows roughly 100,000 clones, with 60% to 85% occurring only once. Sequenced material: PBMCs. These receptors were obtained from a man aged 35 to 55 in good health and CMV-seronegative.

The chain carries TRBV12-5 and TRBJ2-1; D gene unclear. The CDR3 consists of 17 residues. The germline V and J ends were trimmed by 1 base and 0 bases, with 13 bases remaining between them. Germline CDR1 and CDR2: LGHNT and FRNRAP. The DNA for the CDR3 is TGTGCTAGTGGTTTGGAAATCAGGCACAGCTCCTACAATGAGCAGTTCTTC. Amino acid sequence: CASGLEIRHSSYNEQFF.

A few counts support this clone. The CDR3 DNA is TGTGCCAGCAGTGAGCTAGCGGGAGGATGGACCGGGGAGCTGTTTTTT. The encoded protein is CASSELAGGWTGELFF. The gene calls are TRBV2 and TRBJ2-2; 11 bases fit TRBD2. The CDR3 loop spans 16 amino acids. J was trimmed by 5 bases and V by 3 bases; bases with no gene match: 5. Germline CDR1 is SNHLY and CDR2 is FYNNEI.

The chain couples TRBV7-6 to TRBJ1-4, with 7 bases lining up with TRBD1. Germline V gene sequence: CDR1 SGHVS, CDR2 FNYEAQ. The ends lost 4 bases at V and 5 bases at J; junction bases unmatched: 4. The CDR3 length is 14 residues. CDR3: CASSWTGENEKLFF. The CDR3 coding sequence is TGTGCCAGCAGCTGGACAGGAGAGAATGAAAAACTGTTTTTT.

V is TRBV4-3 and J is TRBJ2-1; 12 bases match TRBD2. Germline trimming cut 3 bases from V and 9 bases from J; bases unmatched to any gene: 6. Germline V gene lookup returns CDR1 LGHNA and CDR2 YSLEER. The CDR3 length is 15 residues. The CDR3 sequence is CASSHASGGASEQFF. CDR3 bases: TGCGCCAGCAGCCATGCTAGCGGGGGGGCTTCTGAGCAGTTCTTC.

The chain combines TRBV19 with TRBJ1-6; D gene unclear. This CDR3 is 14 amino acids long. With 3 bases removed from V and 7 bases from J, the gap between germline ends came to 10 bases. Germline-derived CDR1 and CDR2 are LNHDA and SQIVND (reference sequence). This CDR3 reads CASSIEASNSPLHF. CDR3 DNA sequence: TGTGCCAGTAGTATCGAAGCATCGAATTCACCCCTCCACTTT.

The chain carries TRBV9 and TRBJ1-4; D gene ambiguous. Germline V gene sequence: CDR1 SGDLS, CDR2 YYNGEE. V was pared by 0 bases and J by 6 bases, with 9 bases between. CDR3 length: 14 residues. In DNA form, the CDR3 reads TGTGCCAGCAGCGTAGGGGGAGGTGATGAAAAACTGTTTTTT. Protein: CASSVGGGDEKLFF.

The table lists this clone with a few counts. V gene TRBV12-5 combines with J gene TRBJ2-5; the D gene is possibly TRBD2 (6 bases). The CDR3 runs 14 residues. CDR1 LGHNT and CDR2 FRNRAP come from the germline V gene. The V and J ends lost 8 bases and 1 base respectively, with 14 bases between them. The CDR3 bases are TGTGCTAGTTCAACTAGCACCGCCCAAGAGACCCAGTACTTC. Encoded protein: CASSTSTAQETQYF.

The genes are TRBV7-8 and TRBJ1-5, with D possibly matching TRBD1 (5 bases). The CDR3 sequence is 16 residues long. The V gene lost 1 base and the J gene lost 3 bases, with 13 bases spanning the gap. CDR1 is SGHVS, CDR2 FQNEAQ, per germline. The CDR3 region has the DNA TGTGCCAGCAGCTTAGGGGGGGTGGGGGTCAATCAGCCCCAGCATTTT. This codes for CASSLGGVGVNQPQHF.

The chain has TRBV6-5 and TRBJ1-6, with 9 bases lining up with TRBD1. The ends lost 2 bases at V and 7 bases at J; junction bases unmatched: 6. This CDR3 has 16 amino acids. CDR1 is MNHEY and CDR2 is SVGAGI in the germline V gene. The chain's CDR3 is CASSYIGTGRNSPLHF. The DNA of the CDR3 is TGTGCCAGCAGTTACATCGGGACAGGGAGGAATTCACCCCTCCACTTT.

The chain has TRBV6-5 and TRBJ1-2; TRBD1 matches 9 bases. The CDR3 length is 15 residues. The trim removed 5 bases at V and 4 bases at J, leaving 8 bases unmatched. Germline V lookup: CDR1 MNHEY, CDR2 SVGAGI. The CDR3 nucleotides read TGTGCCAGCAGTCGGACAGGGGTCCCCCTCTATGGCTACACCTTC. Its translation is CASSRTGVPLYGYTF.

The V and J genes are TRBV11-2 and TRBJ1-1; the D gene is possibly TRBD1 (6 bases). The CDR3 has 15 amino acids. Germline V CDR1 and CDR2: SGHAT, FQNNGV. V was shortened by 4 bases and J by 5 bases, with 17 bases between the two germline ends. This chain's CDR3 is CASSSSQGIVTEAFF. The CDR3 coding sequence is TGTGCCAGCAGCTCCTCACAGGGCATCGTTACTGAAGCTTTCTTT.

This clone has only a few counts. The chain recombines TRBV27 with TRBJ2-2; 10 bases line up with TRBD1. Germline V CDR1 and CDR2: MNHEY, SMNVEV (reference sequence). The CDR3 consists of 19 residues. With 5 bases clipped from V and 1 base from J, the junction kept 13 bases outside the gene matches. Written as DNA, the CDR3 is TGTGCCAGCAGTCCGACCCGCGGGACAGGGGCGTTGAACACCGGGGAGCTGTTTTTT. Its translation: CASSPTRGTGALNTGELFF.

V usage is TRBV28 and J usage is TRBJ1-1; unclear D gene. V shed 3 bases and J shed 6 bases, with 8 bases lying between them. Per germline, CDR1 MDHEN and CDR2 SYDVKM. This CDR3 is built from 12 residues. The CDR3 protein is CASSLKRAEAFF. The CDR3 DNA is TGTGCCAGCAGTTTGAAGAGGGCTGAAGCTTTCTTT.

This chain joins TRBV29-1 and TRBJ1-3; 7 nucleotides align to TRBD1. V dropped 5 bases and J dropped 2; count of bases not matched to a gene: 9. There are 15 residues in the CDR3. CDR1 is SQVTM, CDR2 ANQGSEA, per germline. CDR3 residues: CSVSGTAYTGNTIYF. The CDR3, as DNA: TGCAGCGTTTCCGGGACAGCATATACTGGAAACACCATATATTTT.